Presented here are 5 T cell receptor beta chains from one specimen sequenced in a study of blood T cell repertoires in COVID-19. TCRdb's copy holds only in-frame clones and misses some; the assay was immunoSEQ multiplex PCR. The sample comprises about 36,000 clones, 90% of which are singletons, and about 4.9% rests with the top ten. Sequencing was done on a sample of peripheral blood. The receptors here all came from a human donor in a cohort sampled during active COVID-19.

The chain couples TRBV19 to TRBJ2-3; 8 positions agree with TRBD1. Per germline, CDR1 LNHDA and CDR2 SQIVND (reference sequence). J lost 3 bases, V lost 4 bases, and 0 bases had no gene match. This CDR3 contains 13 residues. CDR3 region: CASSRTGTDTQYF. DNA for the CDR3: TGTGCCAGTAGTAGGACAGGGACAGATACGCAGTATTTT.

V gene TRBV5-6 combines with J gene TRBJ1-5; 8 bases align to TRBD1. With 4 bases clipped from V and 5 bases from J, the junction kept 5 bases outside the gene matches. There are 14 residues in the CDR3. Germline assignment: CDR1 SGHDT and CDR2 YYEEEE. CDR3 residues: CASSTGQAYQPQHF. The DNA for the CDR3 is TGTGCCAGCAGCACGGGACAGGCATATCAGCCCCAGCATTTT.

The chain joins TRBV5-1 to TRBJ1-4, with D maybe TRBD1 (6 bases). Looked up from germline, CDR1 is SGHRS and CDR2 is YFSETQ. This CDR3 contains 18 residues. The V end was cut by 4 bases, the J end by 8 bases, with 27 bases between. CDR3 DNA: TGCGCCAGCAGCCTGGGCCGAATGTTCGGGACATCGGGCGAAAAACTGTTTTTT. The encoded protein is CASSLGRMFGTSGEKLFF.

The V gene is TRBV19, the J gene TRBJ2-1; the match to TRBD2 covers 9 bases. There are 17 residues in the CDR3. Germline CDR1 and CDR2: LNHDA and SQIVND (reference sequence). V lost 1 base and J lost 0; bases outside the gene matches: 4. Here the CDR3 DNA reads TGTGCCAGTAGTATAGGGACTAGCGTGAGCTCCTACAATGAGCAGTTCTTC. Amino acids: CASSIGTSVSSYNEQFF.

The chain recombines TRBV15 with TRBJ2-1, with 8 nucleotides matching TRBD2. The CDR3 sequence is 16 residues long. V trimming: 1 base; J trimming: 5 bases; junction bases outside the gene matches: 7. Germline V gene sequence: CDR1 LNHNV, CDR2 YYDKDF (reference sequence). DNA of the CDR3: TGTGCCACCAGCAGAGCCCGGGAGGGCCCTCACAATGAGCAGTTCTTC. Its protein is CATSRAREGPHNEQFF. The full variable domain, its missing parts supplied by reference TRBV15 and TRBJ2-1, is DAMVIQNPRYQVTQFGKPVTLSCSQTLNHNVMYWYQQKSSQAPKLLFHYYDKDFNNEADTPDNFQSRRPNTSFCFLDIRSPGLGDTAMYLCATSRAREGPHNEQFFGPGTRLTVL.